Listed here is a single T cell receptor (beta chain). This sample was taken from a study of blood T cell repertoires in COVID-19. Study-wide background: Researchers got acute and convalescent COVID-19 samples from the United States, Italy and Spain.

Measured with immunoSEQ multiplex PCR; TCRdb has only the in-frame clones, and not every one. Here the sample spans around 300,000 clones, approximately 88% being singletons. CDR1 is SGHVS, CDR2 FQNEAQ, per germline. CDR3 size: 16 residues. V dropped 6 bases and J dropped 0; count of bases not matched to a gene: 10. V usage is TRBV7-8 and J usage is TRBJ2-5, with 7 bases identical to TRBD1. This TCR derives from a man aged 45-60 years with acute or convalescent COVID-19. Sequencing was carried out using peripheral blood. The CDR3 here is CASRPHWTGNQETQYF. In nucleotides, the CDR3 is TGTGCCAGCAGACCCCATTGGACAGGCAACCAAGAGACCCAGTACTTC.